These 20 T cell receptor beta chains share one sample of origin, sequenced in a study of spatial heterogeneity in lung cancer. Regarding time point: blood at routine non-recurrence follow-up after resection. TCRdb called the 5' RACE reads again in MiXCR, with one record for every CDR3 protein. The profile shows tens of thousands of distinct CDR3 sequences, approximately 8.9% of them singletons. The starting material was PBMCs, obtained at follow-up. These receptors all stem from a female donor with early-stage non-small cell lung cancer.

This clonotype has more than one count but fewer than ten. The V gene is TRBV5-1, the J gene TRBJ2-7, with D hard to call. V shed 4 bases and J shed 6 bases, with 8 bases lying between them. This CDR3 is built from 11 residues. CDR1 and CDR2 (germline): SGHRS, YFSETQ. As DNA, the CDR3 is TGCGCCAGCAGCGGGTGGGGCGAGCAGTACTTC. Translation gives CASSGWGEQYF.

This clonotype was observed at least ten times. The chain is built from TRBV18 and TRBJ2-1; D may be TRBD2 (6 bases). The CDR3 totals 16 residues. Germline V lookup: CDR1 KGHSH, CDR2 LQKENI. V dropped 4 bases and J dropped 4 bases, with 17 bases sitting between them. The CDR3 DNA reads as TGTGCCAGCTCACTTATCTTAGCGGATAGTTACAATGAGCAGTTCTTC. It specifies CASSLILADSYNEQFF.

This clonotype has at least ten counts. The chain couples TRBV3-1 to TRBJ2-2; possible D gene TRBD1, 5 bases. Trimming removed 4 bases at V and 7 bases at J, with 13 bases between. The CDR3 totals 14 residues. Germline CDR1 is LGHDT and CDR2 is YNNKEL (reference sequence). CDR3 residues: CASSRGSQGGELFF. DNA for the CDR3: TGTGCCAGCAGCCGGGGCTCTCAGGGCGGGGAGCTGTTTTTT. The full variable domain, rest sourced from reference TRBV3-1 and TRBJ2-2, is DTAVSQTPKYLVTQMGNDKSIKCEQNLGHDTMYWYKQDSKKFLKIMFSYNNKELIINETVPNRFSPKSPDKAHLNLHINSLELGDSAVYFCASSRGSQGGELFFGEGSRLTVL.

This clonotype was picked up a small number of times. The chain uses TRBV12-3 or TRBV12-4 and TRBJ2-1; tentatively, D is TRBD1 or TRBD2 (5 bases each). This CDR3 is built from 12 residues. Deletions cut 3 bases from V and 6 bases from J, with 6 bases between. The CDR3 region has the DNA TGTGCCAGCAGTTTGGGACGCAATGAGCAGTTCTTC. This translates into CASSLGRNEQFF.

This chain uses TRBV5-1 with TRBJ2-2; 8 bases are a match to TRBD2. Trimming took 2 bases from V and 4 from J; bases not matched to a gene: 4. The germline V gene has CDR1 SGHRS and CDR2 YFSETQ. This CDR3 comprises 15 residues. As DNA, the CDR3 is TGCGCCAGCAGCTTAATAGCGGGGAGCACCGGGGAGCTGTTTTTT. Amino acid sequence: CASSLIAGSTGELFF.

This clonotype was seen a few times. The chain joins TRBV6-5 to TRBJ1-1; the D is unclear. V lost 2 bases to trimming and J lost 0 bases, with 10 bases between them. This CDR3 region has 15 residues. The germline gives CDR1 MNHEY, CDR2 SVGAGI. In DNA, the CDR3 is TGTGCCAGCAGTTACAGTTTGGGTTTGAACACTGAAGCTTTCTTT. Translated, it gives CASSYSLGLNTEAFF.

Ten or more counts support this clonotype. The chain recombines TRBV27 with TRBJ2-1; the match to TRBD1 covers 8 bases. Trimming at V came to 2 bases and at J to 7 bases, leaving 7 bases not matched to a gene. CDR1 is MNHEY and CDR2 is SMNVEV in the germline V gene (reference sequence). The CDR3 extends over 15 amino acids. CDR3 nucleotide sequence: TGTGCCAGCAGTTTAGACAGGGGAGGTCGGAATGAGCAGTTCTTC. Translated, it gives CASSLDRGGRNEQFF.

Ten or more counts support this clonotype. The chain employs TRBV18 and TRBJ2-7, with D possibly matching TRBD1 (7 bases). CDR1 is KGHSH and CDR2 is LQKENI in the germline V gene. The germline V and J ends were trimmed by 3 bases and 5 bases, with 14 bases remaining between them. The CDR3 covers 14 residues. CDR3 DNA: TGTGCCAGCTCACCGAGCCAGGGGGGAAACGAGCAGTACTTC. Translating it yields CASSPSQGGNEQYF.

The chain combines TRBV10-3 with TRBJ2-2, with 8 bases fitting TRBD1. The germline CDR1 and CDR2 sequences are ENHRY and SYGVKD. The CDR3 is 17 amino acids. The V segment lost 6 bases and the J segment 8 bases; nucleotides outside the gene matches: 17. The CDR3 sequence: CAIRENPGTGAGGELFF. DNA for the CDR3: TGTGCCATCAGGGAAAACCCCGGGACAGGCGCTGGGGGGGAGCTGTTTTTT.

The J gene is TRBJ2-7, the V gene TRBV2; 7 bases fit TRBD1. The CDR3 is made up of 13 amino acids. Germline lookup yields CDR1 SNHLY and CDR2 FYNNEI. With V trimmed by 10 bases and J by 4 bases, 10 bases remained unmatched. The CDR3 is CATHLDRQYEQYF. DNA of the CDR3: TGTGCCACCCATCTGGACAGGCAGTACGAGCAGTACTTC.

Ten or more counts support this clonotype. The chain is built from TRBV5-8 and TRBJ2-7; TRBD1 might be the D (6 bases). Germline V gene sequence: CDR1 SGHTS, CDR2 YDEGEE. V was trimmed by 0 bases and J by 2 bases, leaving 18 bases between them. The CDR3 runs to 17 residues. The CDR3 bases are TGTGCCAGCAGCTTGGACCTGGACAGCCTAAAAACCTACGAGCAGTACTTC. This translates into CASSLDLDSLKTYEQYF.

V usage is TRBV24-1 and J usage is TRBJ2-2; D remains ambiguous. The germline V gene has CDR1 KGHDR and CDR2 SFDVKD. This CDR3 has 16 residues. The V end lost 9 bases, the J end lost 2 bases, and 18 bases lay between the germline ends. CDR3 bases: TGTGCCACCTCTTCTACAGATAACCTCAACACCGGGGAGCTGTTTTTT. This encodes CATSSTDNLNTGELFF.

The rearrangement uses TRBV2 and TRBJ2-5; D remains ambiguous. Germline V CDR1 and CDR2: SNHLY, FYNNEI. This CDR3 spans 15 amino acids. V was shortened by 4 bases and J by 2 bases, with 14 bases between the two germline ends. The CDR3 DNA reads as TGTGCCAGCAGTGTACTCAGGAGATCTCAAGAGACCCAGTACTTC. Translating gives CASSVLRRSQETQYF.

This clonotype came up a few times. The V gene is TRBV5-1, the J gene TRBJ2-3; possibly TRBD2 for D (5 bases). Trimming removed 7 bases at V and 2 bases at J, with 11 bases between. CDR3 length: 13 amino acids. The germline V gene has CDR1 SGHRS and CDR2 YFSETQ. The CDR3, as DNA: TGCGCCAGCGGGCGCGGGTCCACAGATACGCAGTATTTT. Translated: CASGRGSTDTQYF.

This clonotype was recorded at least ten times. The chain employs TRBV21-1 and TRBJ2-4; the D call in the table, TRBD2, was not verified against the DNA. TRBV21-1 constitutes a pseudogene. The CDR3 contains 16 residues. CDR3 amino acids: CASSKEKAGGEDIQYF. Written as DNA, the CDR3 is TGTGCCAGCAGCAAAGAAAAAGCGGGAGGTGAGGACATTCAGTACTTC.

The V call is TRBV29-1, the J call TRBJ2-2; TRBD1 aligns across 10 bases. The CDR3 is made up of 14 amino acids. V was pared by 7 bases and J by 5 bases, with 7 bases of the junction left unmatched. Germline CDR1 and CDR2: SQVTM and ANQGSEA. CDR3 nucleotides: TGCAGCGCGGTGGGACAGGGGATAACCGGGGAGCTGTTTTTT. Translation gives CSAVGQGITGELFF.

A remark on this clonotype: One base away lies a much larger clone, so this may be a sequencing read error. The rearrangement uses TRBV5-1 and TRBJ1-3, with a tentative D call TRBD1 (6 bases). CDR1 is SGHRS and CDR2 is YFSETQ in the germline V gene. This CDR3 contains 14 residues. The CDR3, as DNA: TGCGCCAGCAGCATGGACAGCTCTGGAAGCACCATATATTTT. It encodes CASSMDSSGSTIYF.

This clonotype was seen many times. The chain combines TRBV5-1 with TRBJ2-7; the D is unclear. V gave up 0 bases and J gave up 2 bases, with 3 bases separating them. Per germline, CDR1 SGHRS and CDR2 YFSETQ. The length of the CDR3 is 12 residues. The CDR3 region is CASSLVPYEQYF. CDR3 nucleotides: TGCGCCAGCAGCTTGGTCCCCTACGAGCAGTACTTC.

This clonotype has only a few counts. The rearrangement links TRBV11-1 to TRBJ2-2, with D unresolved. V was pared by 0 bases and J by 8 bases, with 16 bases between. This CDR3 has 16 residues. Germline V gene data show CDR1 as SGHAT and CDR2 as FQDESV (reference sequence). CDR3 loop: CASSLALSTATGELFF. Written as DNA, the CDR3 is TGTGCCAGCAGCTTAGCTCTCAGCACCGCTACTGGGGAGCTGTTTTTT. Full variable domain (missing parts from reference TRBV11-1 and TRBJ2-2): EAEVAQSPRYKITEKSQAVAFWCDPISGHATLYWYRQILGQGPELLVQFQDESVVDDSQLPKDRFSAERLKGVDSTLKIQPAELGDSAMYLCASSLALSTATGELFFGEGSRLTVL.

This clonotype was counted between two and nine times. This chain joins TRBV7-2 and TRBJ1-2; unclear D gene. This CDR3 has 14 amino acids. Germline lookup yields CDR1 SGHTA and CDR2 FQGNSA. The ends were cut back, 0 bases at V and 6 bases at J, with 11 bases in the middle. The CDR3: CASSLAVGINGYTF. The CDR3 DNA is TGTGCCAGCAGCTTAGCAGTGGGGATAAATGGCTACACCTTC.